These T cell receptor beta chains were read from a single sample in a study of CD8+ T cells in alopecia areata. Sequencing used immunoSEQ multiplex PCR; TCRdb keeps in-frame clones, though not all of them. The profile covers 150,000 to 200,000 clones, with just over 65% appearing a single time and 0.91% taken by the ten largest. This material consisted of CD4+ T cells sorted from blood, taken at week 4, from a patient treated with tofacitinib. The receptors come from a human donor with alopecia areata. Each CDR3 is given without its conserved first and last residue. Each record gives: J gene, V gene, CDR3 protein.

>TRBJ2-4|TRBV18
ASSPSGAKNIQY
>TRBJ2-5|TRBV30
AWGTTGETQY
>TRBJ2-5|TRBV30
AYQQGGRETQY
>TRBJ2-2|TRBV7-2
ASRPPGIGELF
>TRBJ1-1|TRBV5-5
ASSFNPDTNTEAF
>TRBJ1-1|TRBV30
AWMGENTEAF
>TRBJ2-3|TRBV9
ASSPRTTGVEY
>TRBJ1-2|TRBV30
AWSVRQGIGYT
>TRBJ2-7|TRBV6-1
ATDSLSSYEQY
>TRBJ2-7|TRBV6-6
ASSYTLGLSSYEQY
>TRBJ2-4|TRBV6-5
ASSTQGRPKNIQY
>TRBJ2-5|TRBV2
ASSEWTSGGETQY
>TRBJ1-2|TRBV5-1
ASGTDRGAGGYGYT
>TRBJ2-7|TRBV5-1
ASSPQGREQY
>TRBJ1-1|TRBV29-1
SVRGLDTEAF
>TRBJ2-5|TRBV29-1
SVDGVGETQY
>TRBJ2-3|TRBV9
ASSVSQSSPIKGY
>TRBJ2-7|TRBV30
AWSPWTGESYEQY
>TRBJ1-5|TRBV29-1
SVRDGGNQPQH
>TRBJ2-1|TRBV29-1
SVDIGPRGSYNEQF
>TRBJ2-7|TRBV11-2
ASSPAYEQY
>TRBJ1-6|TRBV9
ASSVEGHNSPLH
>TRBJ2-7|TRBV13
ASSSWVAGKLSYEQY
>TRBJ1-2|TRBV2
ASILLANYGYT
>TRBJ1-3|TRBV15
ATSREQTGSGNTIY
>TRBJ2-2|TRBV30
AWAGQGNTGELF
>TRBJ1-2|TRBV30
AWKRREYT
>TRBJ2-6|TRBV7-9
ASSFVGANVLT
>TRBJ1-6|TRBV7-9
ASSSTDSPLH
>TRBJ2-5|TRBV5-1
ASSLRGSGGPQQETQY
>TRBJ2-3|TRBV12-5
ASGLGIMQY
>TRBJ2-5|TRBV29-1
SVGEGRETQY
>TRBJ2-5|TRBV25-1
ASSESLVGETQY
>TRBJ1-2|TRBV30
ACTGHPRTYGYT
>TRBJ2-5|TRBV2
ASRGAGEETQY
>TRBJ1-1|TRBV4-1
ASSHGVVMNTEAF
>TRBJ2-3|TRBV10-3
AISDRGETDTQY
>TRBJ2-1|TRBV5-1
ASSLGGGSHNEQF
>TRBJ1-6|TRBV5-6
ASSQNRDSPLH
>TRBJ2-5|TRBV7-8
ASSFGLAGETQY
>TRBJ2-3|TRBV5-1
ASRMTESTDTQY
>TRBJ1-1|TRBV29-1
SVERVMNTEAF
>TRBJ2-1|TRBV30
AWAGITWDEQF
>TRBJ2-7|TRBV30
AWSAKGQGRRYEQY
>TRBJ1-5|TRBV7-8
ASSLSGQHNQPQH
>TRBJ2-5|TRBV29-1
SVEQRKHQETQY